This T cell receptor (beta chain) was documented in a study of identical twins. All of the donors were Caucasians in good health. The germline V gene encodes CDR1 SGHVS and CDR2 FNYEAQ. The CDR3 is 15 amino acids. V lost 2 bases and J lost 1; bases outside the gene matches: 3. TCRdb re-derived calls from the 5' RACE reads in MiXCR, one entry per CDR3 protein. The sample has 1.5 million to 2 million distinct CDR3 sequences; more than 30% are singletons. The sequenced material came from cord blood. The chain carries TRBV7-6 and TRBJ2-3; 7 bases line up with TRBD2. The origin of this receptor is a newborn girl in good health. The CDR3 sequence is CASSLLAVRTDTQYF. CDR3 nucleotides: TGTGCCAGCAGCTTACTAGCGGTCCGCACAGATACGCAGTATTTT.